Sequencing of this TCR beta chain was carried out in a study of identical twins' blood T cells (dated by TCRdb to the early 2010s). Background on the whole study: The approximately 12 libraries, six for the alpha chain and six for the beta chain, together yielded 49 million or so Illumina reads. TCR alpha and beta chain repertoires of three pairs of monozygous twins were compared using next-generation sequencing to assess genetic influence on repertoire formation. Paper-wide results and their limitations: The proposed role of the TCRalpha J segment in MHC recognition during thymic selection was stated to require validation by independent studies. Environmental influences could not be excluded as an explanation for twin similarity, since twins were reared together. Among the most abundant TCRbeta clonotypes, more CDR3 sequences were shared by each donor with her twin than with unrelated donors. Twin pairs were reported to be markedly more alike in V gene usage than unrelated donors were, even when looking at non-selected out-of-frame TCRbeta clonotypes. The number of shared CDR3 clonotypes between two donors was mainly determined by the product of their cloneset sizes, and twins did not clearly deviate from this trend.

Points on this clonotype: Its antigen target is currently unknown. Base qualities are not at hand, and no much larger clone is one base apart.

The protocol used for the library was 5' RACE. Instrument used: Illumina Genome Analyzer IIx. The RNA-based TCR cDNA libraries were made using a previously described protocol that was modified in several ways. Sample-specific barcodes were introduced on both ends of each TCR cDNA library during cDNA synthesis and amplification to prevent cross-contamination. The original methods were these. Between about 90,000 and nearly 500,000 clonotypes were identified per individual, and roughly 2.2 to 3.6 million CDR3-containing reads were obtained per library. Reads with improper barcode index combinations were discarded, and clonesets were then built for each library with the MiTCR software. During the assembly of CDR3 clonotypes by MiTCR, low-quality reads were filtered or rescued and PCR and sequencing errors were corrected. Artificial out-of-frame clonotypes were mapped to in-frame sequences, with one indel allowed in the CDR3, and then removed. Similarity in V and J gene usage between donors was calculated as the Jensen-Shannon divergence divided by the mean entropy. The public reads were quality trimmed at Q25 with fastp and then assembled into clones with MiXCR by TCRdb, keeping productive beta chains. Records with the same CDR3 protein are collapsed into one entry carrying the most frequent genes and DNA. The V and J calls and clone size are TCRdb's, not the authors'. The sample includes roughly 340,000 distinct CDR3 sequences, with roughly 31% observed a single time. Jointly, the top ten make up about 6% of the sample.

The CDR3 runs 17 residues from the cysteine to the phenylalanine. The entry retains the CDR3 DNA only, 51 bases that are in frame from base 1. V is pruned by 0 bases and J by 0 bases, leaving 7 bases of the junction without a gene match. According to the germline V gene, CDR1 reads WSHSY and CDR2 reads SAAADI. Donors were six healthy women forming three monozygous twin pairs. All three twin pairs had been reared together, and it was thought likely that the same infectious agents and vaccines had been met by these twin pairs. TCR cDNA libraries were prepared from RNA that had been isolated from peripheral blood mononuclear cells.

The material sequenced was PBMCs. This chain joins TRBV10-2 to TRBJ1-1; 7 central nucleotides agree with TRBD1. This clonotype was sampled from a woman between 18 and 55 years old in good health. In nucleotide form, the sequence is TGCGCCAGCAGTGAGTCACCGGGACAGATTATGAACACTGAAGCTTTCTTT. Its product reads: CASSESPGQIMNTEAFF.